The source of this T cell receptor (beta chain) is a study of CD8+CD57+ T cells in acquired aplastic anemia. Study overall: Mean yield of DNA from sorted CD4+ and CD8+ cells was 3.2 ug.

The CDR3 contains 12 residues. CDR1 is KGHSH and CDR2 is LQKENI in the germline V gene. Trimming took off 6 bases at V and 3 bases at J, with 7 bases between the two ends. The study's findings and limits: Around 27 sequences, all CD8+ CDR3, were shared between patients and controls.

Patients chosen for sequencing had shown CD8+CD57+ cell expansion by flow cytometry. Patients uniformly had severe acquired aplastic anemia. About this clonotype itself: Its antigen remains unknown.

CDR3 and TCR beta VDJ profiling relied on genomic DNA as the template. TCRdb recomputed calls from the reads with MiXCR, one row per CDR3 protein. Among some 150,000 distinct CDR3 sequences listed, about 54% were seen once. The sequenced material came from sorted CD4+, CD8+, or CD8+CD57+ T cells (not recorded which) from PBMCs. The receptor was isolated from a human donor with aplastic anemia. The rearrangement links TRBV18 to TRBJ2-3; D unclear. CDR3 nucleotides: TGTGCCAGCTCTAGTGGGACAGATACGCAGTATTTT. Translating it yields CASSSGTDTQYF.